This section outlines one TCR beta chain sequence together with its context. The target antigen is unknown. The data stem from a study of Ad26.COV2.S vaccination and SARS-CoV-2 variants. Whole-study findings and limits: Vaccine and placebo groups showed comparable non-spike TCR breadth. Reportedly, spike-specific CD8+ and CD4+ T cell responses achieved substantial breadth once vaccination had taken place.

There are 13 residues in the CDR3. V lost 3 bases, J lost 8 bases, and 5 bases stayed unmatched. Treatment described: around 19 received Ad26.COV2.S at low or high dose, single or two shots; several received placebo; per-sample allocation not given. The samples date from day 63 after the first vaccine or placebo injection. Data came from immunoSEQ multiplex PCR; TCRdb stores just in-frame clones and leaves some out. The data hold under 550,000 clones, with over 75% observed a single time. This sequence joins TRBV12-3 or TRBV12-4 and TRBJ1-1, with 8 nucleotides matching TRBD1. This specimen consisted of peripheral blood, obtained in a trial of Ad26.COV2.S vaccine versus placebo. This receptor was taken from a person aged 18-65 years who received the Ad26.COV2.S COVID-19 vaccine or a placebo. DNA for the CDR3: TGTGCCAGCAGTTTCCGGACAGGGAAAGAAGCTTTCTTT. This translates into CASSFRTGKEAFF.